This T cell receptor (beta chain) came from a study of blood T cell repertoires in COVID-19. The wider study: Spain, Italy and the United States supplied samples that represented acute and convalescent COVID-19.

With 0 bases removed from V and 8 bases from J, the gap between germline ends came to 16 bases. The CDR3 has 15 amino acids. CDR1 MNHEY and CDR2 SVGAGI come from the germline V gene. The method was immunoSEQ multiplex PCR; TCRdb's version includes in-frame clones alone and lacks a portion of them. Here the sample spans just over 300,000 clones, 89% being singletons. Recruited during active infection, patients (from Seattle) were subsequently followed longitudinally. This clone was counted a single time. The rearrangement uses TRBV6-5 and TRBJ1-2, with D possibly being TRBD1 (6 bases). This sequence originates from a woman aged 30 to 39 with COVID-19, enrolled during active disease. What was sequenced was peripheral blood. CDR3 residues: CASSYSLRGRGGYTF. CDR3 coding DNA: TGTGCCAGCAGTTACTCCTTGCGGGGGCGAGGAGGCTACACCTTC.